Following are 10 T cell receptor beta chains from one sample sequenced in a study of shared clonotypes between healthy human individuals. Cells designated naive CD8 were CD45RO-negative and were positively selected for CCR7, with terminally differentiated effector memory CD45RA+ cells excluded. The method was immunoSEQ multiplex PCR; TCRdb's version includes in-frame clones alone and lacks a portion of them. The sample comprises about 2 million clones, about 95% of which are singletons, and around 1.1% rests with the top ten. The sequenced sample was naive CD8+ T cells sorted from blood. The receptor source for this set is a man between 18 and 35 years old in good health.

The chain couples TRBV4-1 to TRBJ2-5; 7 positions match TRBD2. The CDR3 has 15 residues. The V and J ends lost 1 base and 5 bases, in that order; junction bases with no gene match: 7. Per germline, CDR1 MGHRA and CDR2 YSYEKL. The CDR3 region is CASSQGTSDWETQYF. As DNA, the CDR3 is TGCGCCAGCAGCCAAGGAACTAGCGACTGGGAGACCCAGTACTTC.

The chain has TRBV6-5 and TRBJ1-2, with 7 nucleotides matching TRBD1. The germline gives CDR1 MNHEY, CDR2 SVGAGI. The CDR3 covers 15 residues. Trimming cost V 5 bases and J 6 bases; bases outside gene matches: 12. The CDR3 protein is CASSPTGFMSDGYTF. The CDR3 nucleotides read TGTGCCAGCAGTCCGACAGGGTTTATGAGCGATGGCTACACCTTC.

V gene TRBV5-4 combines with J gene TRBJ1-2; 11 bases are shared with TRBD1. CDR1 is SGHNT, CDR2 YYREEE, per germline (reference sequence). Trimming removed 5 bases from V and 7 bases from J; junction bases left unmatched: 10. CDR3 length: 15 residues. The CDR3 loop is CASRFLGQGAPGYTF. In DNA form, the CDR3 reads TGTGCCAGCAGATTTCTCGGACAGGGGGCGCCTGGCTACACCTTC.

The rearrangement uses TRBV11-2 and TRBJ2-1, with D possibly matching TRBD2 (6 bases). CDR1 SGHAT and CDR2 FQNNGV come from the germline V gene. V gave up 8 bases and J gave up 4 bases, with 15 bases separating them. The CDR3 sequence is 14 residues long. As DNA, the CDR3 is TGTGCCAGCGGCATCGGACGGGAGTACAATGAGCAGTTCTTC. This gives the protein CASGIGREYNEQFF.

The chain joins TRBV6-6 to TRBJ2-3; 10 bases are shared with TRBD1. This CDR3 spans 14 amino acids. After removal of 0 bases from V and 6 bases from J, the junction contained 0 bases not matched to a gene. The germline V gene encodes CDR1 MNHNY and CDR2 SVGAGI (reference sequence). DNA for the CDR3: TGTGCCAGCAGTTACTCGGGACAGGGGGATACGCAGTATTTT. Residues: CASSYSGQGDTQYF.

V is TRBV5-1 and J is TRBJ2-7; TRBD1 matches 9 bases. Germline V gene sequence: CDR1 SGHRS, CDR2 YFSETQ. The CDR3 has 17 residues. Losses at the gene ends were 3 bases for V and 7 bases for J; bases not matched to a gene: 17. This chain's CDR3 is CASSSLGDTGGNREQYF. The CDR3 nucleotides read TGCGCCAGCAGCTCCTTGGGGGATACAGGGGGCAATCGGGAGCAGTACTTC. The whole variable domain, remainder taken from reference TRBV5-1 and TRBJ2-7, is KAGVTQTPRYLIKTRGQQVTLSCSPISGHRSVSWYQQTPGQGLQFLFEYFSETQRNKGNFPGRFSGRQFSNSRSEMNVSTLELGDSALYLCASSSLGDTGGNREQYFGPGTRLTVT.

The genes are TRBV25-1 and TRBJ2-1; 7 nucleotides agree with TRBD1. V was pared by 4 bases and J by 8 bases, with 14 bases of the junction left unmatched. The V gene's germline CDR1 is MGHDK and CDR2 SYGVNS. The CDR3 has 16 amino acids. CDR3 in DNA: TGTGCCAGCAGTGGCCGTAAGGACAGGTACGGGGATGAGCAGTTCTTC. Translated, it gives CASSGRKDRYGDEQFF.

This rearrangement joins TRBV10-2 to TRBJ2-3, with TRBD2 identical over 12 bases. Per germline, CDR1 WSHSY and CDR2 SAAADI. With 3 bases clipped from V and 2 bases from J, the junction kept 3 bases outside the gene matches. There are 16 residues in the CDR3. DNA for the CDR3: TGCGCCAGCAGTGACCCTAGCGGGGGGGCCACAGATACGCAGTATTTT. Protein product: CASSDPSGGATDTQYF.

This chain links TRBV15 with TRBJ2-3; 10 positions match TRBD2. Germline lookup yields CDR1 LNHNV and CDR2 YYDKDF (reference sequence). The CDR3 length is 16 residues. Trimming cost V 5 bases and J 4 bases; bases outside gene matches: 9. The CDR3: CATSGGIAGGSDTQYF. As DNA, the CDR3 is TGTGCCACCAGCGGCGGAATAGCGGGGGGATCAGATACGCAGTATTTT.

The genes are TRBV9 and TRBJ2-4; no firm D call. CDR1 and CDR2 from the germline V gene are SGDLS and YYNGEE. The CDR3 has 14 amino acids. Between the trimmed V and J ends, which lost 4 bases and 0 bases, there was a span of 8 bases. The CDR3 spells CASSPELAKNIQYF. CDR3 bases: TGTGCCAGCAGCCCTGAACTAGCCAAAAACATTCAGTACTTC.